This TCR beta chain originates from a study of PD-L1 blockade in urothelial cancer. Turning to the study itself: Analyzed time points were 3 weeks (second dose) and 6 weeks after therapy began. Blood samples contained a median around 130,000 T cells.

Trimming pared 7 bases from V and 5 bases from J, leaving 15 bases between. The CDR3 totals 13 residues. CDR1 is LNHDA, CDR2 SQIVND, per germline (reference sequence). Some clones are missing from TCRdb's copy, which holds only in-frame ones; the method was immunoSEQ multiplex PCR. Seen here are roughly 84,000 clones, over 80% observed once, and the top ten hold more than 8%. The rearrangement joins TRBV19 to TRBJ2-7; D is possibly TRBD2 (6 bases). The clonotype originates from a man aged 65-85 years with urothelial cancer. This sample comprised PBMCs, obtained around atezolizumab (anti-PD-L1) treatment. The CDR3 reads CASTERAGNEQYF. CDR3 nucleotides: TGTGCCAGTACCGAGAGGGCGGGGAACGAGCAGTACTTC.